This paragraph reports one T cell receptor (beta chain). The antigen remains unidentified. The record originates from a study of a mutant IDH1 vaccine in newly diagnosed glioma. Across the whole study: Eight vaccinations reached patients in weeks 1, 3, 5, 7, 11, 15, 19 and 23. Vaccination began 4-6 weeks post radiotherapy alone, or with temozolomide cycles.

Sequenced by immunoSEQ multiplex PCR; TCRdb stores in-frame clones only, minus some. The sample shows about 120,000 clones, about four fifths of them seen only once. The sample's time point: week 11, during vaccination. Vaccine doses each comprised 300 ug of mutant IDH1 20-mer peptide, with topical imiquimod. The donors' diagnosis was new WHO grade 3 or 4 astrocytoma that was IDH1-mutant and ATRX-lost. V was pared by 3 bases and J by 3 bases, with 11 bases between. CDR3 size: 14 residues. The V gene's germline CDR1 is LNHDA and CDR2 SQIVND (reference sequence). Study observations and caveats: Patients showed vaccine-induced immune responses at a rate of 80% to 95%.

Sample: PBMCs, taken from a glioma patient whose treatment included an IDH1 peptide vaccine. The chain combines TRBV19 with TRBJ2-5, with D possibly being TRBD1 (6 bases). The receptor was derived from a man aged 35 to 55 with glioma. The CDR3 nucleotides read TGTGCCAGTAGTATCTCCCCAGGGGAAGAGACCCAGTACTTC. This sequence encodes CASSISPGEETQYF. The complete variable domain, with remaining parts taken from reference TRBV19 and TRBJ2-5, reads DGGITQSPKYLFRKEGQNVTLSCEQNLNHDAMYWYRQDPGQGLRLIYYSQIVNDFQKGDIAEGYSVSREKKESFPLTVTSAQKNPTAFYLCASSISPGEETQYFGPGTRLLVL.